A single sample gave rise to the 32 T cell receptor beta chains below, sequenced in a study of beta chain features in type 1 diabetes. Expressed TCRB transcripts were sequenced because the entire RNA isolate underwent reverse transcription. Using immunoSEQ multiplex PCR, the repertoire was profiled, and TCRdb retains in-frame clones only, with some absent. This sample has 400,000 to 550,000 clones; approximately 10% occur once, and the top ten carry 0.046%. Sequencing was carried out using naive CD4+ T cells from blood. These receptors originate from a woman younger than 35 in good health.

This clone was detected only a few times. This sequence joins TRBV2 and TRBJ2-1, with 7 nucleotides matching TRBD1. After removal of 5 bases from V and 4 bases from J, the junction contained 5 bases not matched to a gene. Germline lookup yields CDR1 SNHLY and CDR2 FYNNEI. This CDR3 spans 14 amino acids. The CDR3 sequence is CASSRQGRYNEQFF. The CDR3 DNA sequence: TGTGCCAGCAGTCGACAGGGAAGGTACAATGAGCAGTTCTTC.

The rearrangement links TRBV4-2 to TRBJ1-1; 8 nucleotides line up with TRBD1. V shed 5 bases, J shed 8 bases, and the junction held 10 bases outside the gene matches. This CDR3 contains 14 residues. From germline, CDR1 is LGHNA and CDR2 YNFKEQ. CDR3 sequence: CASSSTIRDREAFF. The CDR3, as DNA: TGTGCCAGCAGCTCTACGATCCGGGACAGGGAAGCTTTCTTT.

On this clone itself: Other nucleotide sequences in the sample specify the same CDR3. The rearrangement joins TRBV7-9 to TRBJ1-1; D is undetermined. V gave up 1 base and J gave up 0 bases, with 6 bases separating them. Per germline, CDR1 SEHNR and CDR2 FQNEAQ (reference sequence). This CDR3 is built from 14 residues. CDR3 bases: TGTGCCAGCAGCTTAGGCCAGGTGAACACTGAAGCTTTCTTT. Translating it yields CASSLGQVNTEAFF.

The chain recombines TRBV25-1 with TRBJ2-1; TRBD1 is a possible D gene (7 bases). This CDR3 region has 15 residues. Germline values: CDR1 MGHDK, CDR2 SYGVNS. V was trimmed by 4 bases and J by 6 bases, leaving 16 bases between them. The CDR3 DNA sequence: TGTGCCAGCAGTGGACCAGGGGGGTCCCTCAATGAGCAGTTCTTC. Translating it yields CASSGPGGSLNEQFF.

CDR3 nucleotides: TGTGCCAGCAGCCAAGACCCCGGGTTGGCGGGTGAGCAGTTCTTC. Translated: CASSQDPGLAGEQFF. The chain joins TRBV14 to TRBJ2-1; possible D gene TRBD2, 5 bases. The CDR3 length is 15 residues. The V end lost 0 bases, the J end lost 9 bases, and 15 bases lay between the germline ends. In germline, CDR1 is SGHDN, CDR2 FVKESK. The whole variable domain, remainder taken from reference TRBV14 and TRBJ2-1, is EAGVTQFPSHSVIEKGQTVTLRCDPISGHDNLYWYRRVMGKEIKFLLHFVKESKQDESGMPNNRFLAERTGGTYSTLKVQPAELEDSGVYFCASSQDPGLAGEQFFGPGTRLTVL.

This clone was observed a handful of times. As DNA, the CDR3 is TGCGCCAGCAGCCAAGATTGGACAGAACCCTATGGCTACACCTTC. Its translation: CASSQDWTEPYGYTF. This chain uses TRBV4-3 with TRBJ1-2; TRBD1 is a possible D gene (6 bases). The V end was cut by 0 bases, the J end by 4 bases, with 12 bases between. CDR1 is LGHNA and CDR2 is YSLEER in the germline V gene. The CDR3 totals 15 residues.

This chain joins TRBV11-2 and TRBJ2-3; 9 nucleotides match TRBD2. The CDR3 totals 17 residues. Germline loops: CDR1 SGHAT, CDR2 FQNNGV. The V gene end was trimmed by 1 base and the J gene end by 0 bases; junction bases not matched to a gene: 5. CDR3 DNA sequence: TGTGCCAGCAGCTTAGTATGGCGGGGGGGCAGCACAGATACGCAGTATTTT. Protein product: CASSLVWRGGSTDTQYF.

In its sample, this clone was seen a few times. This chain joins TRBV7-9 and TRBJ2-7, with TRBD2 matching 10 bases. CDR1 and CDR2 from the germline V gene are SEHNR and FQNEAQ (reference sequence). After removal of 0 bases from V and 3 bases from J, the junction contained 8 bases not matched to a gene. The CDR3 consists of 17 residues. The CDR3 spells CASSLAPGLAIHYEQYF. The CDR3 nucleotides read TGTGCCAGCAGCTTAGCCCCGGGACTAGCGATCCACTACGAGCAGTACTTC.

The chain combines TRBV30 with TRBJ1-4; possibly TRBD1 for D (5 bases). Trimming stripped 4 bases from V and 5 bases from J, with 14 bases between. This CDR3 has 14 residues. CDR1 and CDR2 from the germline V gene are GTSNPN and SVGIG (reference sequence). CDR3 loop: CAWIGPRQNEKLFF. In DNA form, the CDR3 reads TGTGCCTGGATTGGGCCCCGACAGAATGAAAAACTGTTTTTT.

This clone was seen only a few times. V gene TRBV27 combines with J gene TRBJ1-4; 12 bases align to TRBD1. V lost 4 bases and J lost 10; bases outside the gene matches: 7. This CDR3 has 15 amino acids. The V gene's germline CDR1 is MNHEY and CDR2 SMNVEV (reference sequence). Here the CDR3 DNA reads TGTGCCAGCAGTTCCCCCGGGACAGGGGGCCGAAAACTGTTTTTT. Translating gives CASSSPGTGGRKLFF.

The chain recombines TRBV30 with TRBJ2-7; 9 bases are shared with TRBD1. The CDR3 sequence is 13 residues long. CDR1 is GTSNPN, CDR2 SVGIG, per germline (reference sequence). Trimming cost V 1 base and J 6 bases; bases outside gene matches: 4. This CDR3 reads CAWSAQQGAEQYF. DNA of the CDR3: TGTGCCTGGAGTGCCCAACAGGGGGCCGAGCAGTACTTC.

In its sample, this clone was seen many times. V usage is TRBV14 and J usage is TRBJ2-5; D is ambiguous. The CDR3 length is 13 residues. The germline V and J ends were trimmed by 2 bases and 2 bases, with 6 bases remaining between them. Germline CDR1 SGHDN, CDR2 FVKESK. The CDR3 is CASSQFLQETQYF. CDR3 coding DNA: TGTGCCAGCAGCCAATTTCTTCAAGAGACCCAGTACTTC.

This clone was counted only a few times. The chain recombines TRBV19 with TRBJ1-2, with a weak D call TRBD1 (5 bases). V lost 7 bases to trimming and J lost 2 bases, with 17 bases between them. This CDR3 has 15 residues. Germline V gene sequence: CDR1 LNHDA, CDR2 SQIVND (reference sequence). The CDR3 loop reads CASITLGGKNYGYTF. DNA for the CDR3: TGTGCCAGTATAACCCTGGGGGGTAAGAACTATGGCTACACCTTC.

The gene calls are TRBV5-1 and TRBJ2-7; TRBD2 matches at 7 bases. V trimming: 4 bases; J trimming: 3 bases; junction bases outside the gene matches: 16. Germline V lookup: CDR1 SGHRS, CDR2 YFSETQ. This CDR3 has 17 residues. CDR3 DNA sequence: TGCGCCAGCAGCCTCAACATCCAACTAGCGAGGCACTACGAGCAGTACTTC. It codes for CASSLNIQLARHYEQYF.

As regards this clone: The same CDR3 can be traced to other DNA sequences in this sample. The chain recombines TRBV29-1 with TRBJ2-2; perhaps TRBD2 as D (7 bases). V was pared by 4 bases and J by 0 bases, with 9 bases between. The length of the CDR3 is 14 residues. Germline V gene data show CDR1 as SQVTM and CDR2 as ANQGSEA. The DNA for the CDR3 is TGCAGCGTTGCGGGGGGCCCGAACACCGGGGAGCTGTTTTTT. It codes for CSVAGGPNTGELFF.

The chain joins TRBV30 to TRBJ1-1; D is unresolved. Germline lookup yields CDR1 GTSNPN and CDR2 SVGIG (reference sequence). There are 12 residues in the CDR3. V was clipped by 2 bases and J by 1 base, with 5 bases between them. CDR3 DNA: TGTGCCTGGAGTAATGGGAACACTGAAGCTTTCTTT. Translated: CAWSNGNTEAFF.

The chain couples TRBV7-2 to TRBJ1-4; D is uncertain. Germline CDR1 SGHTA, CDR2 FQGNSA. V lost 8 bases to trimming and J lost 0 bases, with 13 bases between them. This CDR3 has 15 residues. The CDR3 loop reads CASRKTGTTNEKLFF. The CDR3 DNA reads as TGTGCCAGCCGGAAAACGGGAACAACTAATGAAAAACTGTTTTTT. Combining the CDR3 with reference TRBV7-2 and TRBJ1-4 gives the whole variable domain GAGVSQSPSNKVTEKGKDVELRCDPISGHTALYWYRQSLGQGLEFLIYFQGNSAPDKSGLPSDRFSAERTGGSVSTLTIQRTQQEDSAVYLCASRKTGTTNEKLFFGSGTQLSVL.

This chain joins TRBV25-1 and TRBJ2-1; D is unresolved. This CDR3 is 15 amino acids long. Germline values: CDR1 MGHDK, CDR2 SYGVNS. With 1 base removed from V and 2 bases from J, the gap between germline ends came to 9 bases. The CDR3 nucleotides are TGTGCCAGCAGTGAATCTTACAGAGCCTACAATGAGCAGTTCTTC. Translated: CASSESYRAYNEQFF.

CDR3 sequence reads: CASSAGRTSSSRDTQYF. CDR3 in DNA: TGTGCCAGCAGCGCCGGACGGACTAGCTCGTCCCGAGATACGCAGTATTTT. This chain uses TRBV9 with TRBJ2-3; 8 nucleotides match TRBD2. This CDR3 is 17 amino acids long. Per the germline V gene, CDR1 is SGDLS and CDR2 is YYNGEE. J gave up 5 bases and V 3 bases, and 14 bases lay outside the gene matches.

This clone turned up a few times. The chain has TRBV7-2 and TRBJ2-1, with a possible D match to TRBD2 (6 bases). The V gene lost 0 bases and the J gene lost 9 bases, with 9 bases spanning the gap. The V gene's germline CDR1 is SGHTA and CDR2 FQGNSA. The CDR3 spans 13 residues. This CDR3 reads CASSLAGLSEQFF. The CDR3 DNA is TGTGCCAGCAGCTTAGCGGGACTGAGTGAGCAGTTCTTC.

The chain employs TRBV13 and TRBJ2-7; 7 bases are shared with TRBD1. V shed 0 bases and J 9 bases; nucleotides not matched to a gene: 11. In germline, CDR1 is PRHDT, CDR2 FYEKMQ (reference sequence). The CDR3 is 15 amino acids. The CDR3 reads CASSLGRGQQKRQYV. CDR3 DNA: TGTGCCAGCAGCTTAGGACGGGGACAGCAAAAAAGGCAGTACGTC.

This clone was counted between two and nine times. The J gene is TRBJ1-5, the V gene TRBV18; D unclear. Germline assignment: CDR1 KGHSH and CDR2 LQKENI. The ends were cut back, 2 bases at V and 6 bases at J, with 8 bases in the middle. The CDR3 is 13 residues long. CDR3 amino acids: CASSPNAGQPQHF. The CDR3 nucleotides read TGTGCCAGCTCACCAAATGCTGGTCAGCCCCAGCATTTT.

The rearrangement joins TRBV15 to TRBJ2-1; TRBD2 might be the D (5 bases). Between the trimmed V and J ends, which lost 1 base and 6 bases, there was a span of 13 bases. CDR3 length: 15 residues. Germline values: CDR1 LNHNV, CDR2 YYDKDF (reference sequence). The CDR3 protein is CATSRAPGRANEQFF. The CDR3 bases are TGTGCCACCAGCAGAGCTCCCGGGCGGGCCAATGAGCAGTTCTTC.

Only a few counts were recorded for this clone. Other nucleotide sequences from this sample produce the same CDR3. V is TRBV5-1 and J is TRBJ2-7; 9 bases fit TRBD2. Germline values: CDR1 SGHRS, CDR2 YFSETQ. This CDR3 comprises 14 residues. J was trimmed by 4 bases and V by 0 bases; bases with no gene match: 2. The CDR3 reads CASSLGTSGYEQYF. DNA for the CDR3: TGCGCCAGCAGCTTGGGAACTAGCGGGTACGAGCAGTACTTC.

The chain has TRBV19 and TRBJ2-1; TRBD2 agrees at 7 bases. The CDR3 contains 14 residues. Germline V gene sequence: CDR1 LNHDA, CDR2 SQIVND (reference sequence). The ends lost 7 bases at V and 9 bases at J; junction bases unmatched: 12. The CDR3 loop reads CASKRTAGVSEQFF. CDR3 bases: TGTGCCAGTAAGAGAACGGCGGGAGTATCTGAGCAGTTCTTC.

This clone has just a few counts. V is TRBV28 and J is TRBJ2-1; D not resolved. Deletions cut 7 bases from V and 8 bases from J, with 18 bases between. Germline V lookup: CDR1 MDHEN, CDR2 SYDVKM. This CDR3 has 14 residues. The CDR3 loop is CASTLGYTGHEQFF. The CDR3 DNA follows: TGTGCCAGCACCCTAGGGTACACCGGGCATGAGCAGTTCTTC.

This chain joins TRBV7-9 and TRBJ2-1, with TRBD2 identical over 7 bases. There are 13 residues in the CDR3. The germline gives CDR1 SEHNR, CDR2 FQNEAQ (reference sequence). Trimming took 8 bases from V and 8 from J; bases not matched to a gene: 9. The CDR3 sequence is CASAAGARDEQFF. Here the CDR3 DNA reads TGTGCCAGCGCTGCGGGAGCGAGGGATGAGCAGTTCTTC.

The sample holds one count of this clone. CDR3: CASSYLVSSETQYF. For the CDR3, the DNA is TGCGCCAGCAGCTACCTTGTGTCTTCAGAGACCCAGTACTTC. The gene calls are TRBV5-1 and TRBJ2-5; unclear D gene. CDR1 is SGHRS, CDR2 YFSETQ, per germline. V gave up 3 bases and J gave up 4 bases, with 13 bases separating them. The CDR3 spans 14 residues. Filled out from reference TRBV5-1 and TRBJ2-5, the complete variable domain reads KAGVTQTPRYLIKTRGQQVTLSCSPISGHRSVSWYQQTPGQGLQFLFEYFSETQRNKGNFPGRFSGRQFSNSRSEMNVSTLELGDSALYLCASSYLVSSETQYFGPGTRLLVL.

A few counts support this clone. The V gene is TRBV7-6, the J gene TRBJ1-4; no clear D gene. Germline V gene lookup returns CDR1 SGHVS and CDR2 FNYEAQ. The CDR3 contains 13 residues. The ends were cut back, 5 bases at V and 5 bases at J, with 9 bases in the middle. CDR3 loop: CASSQTPNEKLFF. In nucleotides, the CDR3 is TGTGCCAGCAGCCAAACACCAAATGAAAAACTGTTTTTT.

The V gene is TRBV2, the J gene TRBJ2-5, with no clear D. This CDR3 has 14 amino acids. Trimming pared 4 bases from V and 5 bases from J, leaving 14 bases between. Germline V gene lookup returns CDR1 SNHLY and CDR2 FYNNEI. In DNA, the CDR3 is TGTGCCAGCAGTGCTGGGTTGGCGATCGAGACCCAGTACTTC. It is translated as CASSAGLAIETQYF.

The CDR3 DNA follows: TGTGCCAGCAGCCAAGATCGGATGGACTATGGCTACACCTTC. Its translation is CASSQDRMDYGYTF. The chain employs TRBV14 and TRBJ1-2; unclear D gene. CDR3 length: 14 residues. In germline, CDR1 is SGHDN, CDR2 FVKESK. V dropped 0 bases and J dropped 3 bases, with 8 bases sitting between them.

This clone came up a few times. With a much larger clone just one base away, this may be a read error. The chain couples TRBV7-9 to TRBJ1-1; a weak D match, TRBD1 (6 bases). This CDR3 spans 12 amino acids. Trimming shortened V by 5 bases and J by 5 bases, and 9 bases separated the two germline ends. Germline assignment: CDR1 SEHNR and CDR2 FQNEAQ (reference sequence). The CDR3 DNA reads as TGTGCCAGCAGCGAAGGGGGTACTGAAGCTTTCTTT. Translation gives CASSEGGTEAFF.